This record looks at one TCR beta chain sequence and its context. There is no known antigen for this receptor. The sample holds no much larger clone one base away, and base qualities are not on file. Library prep was done by 5' RACE. Sequencing relied on an Illumina HiSeq 2000. Template switching added a universal primer binding site, and the final cDNA carried a unique molecular identifier that allowed TCR cDNA molecules to be counted accurately. Specific primers in the conserved constant-segment region were used to synthesize first-strand cDNA for TCR alpha and beta chains. To control for contamination, every cDNA library carried two barcodes: a SMART-Mk sample barcode plus Illumina barcodes. TruSeq adapter sequences and Illumina sample barcodes were added in two successive PCR steps. Sequencing of the TCR alpha and beta cDNA libraries was done on the Illumina HiSeq platform using custom primers. In the source study's methods: Unique molecular identifiers were extracted from raw reads with MiGEC, and CDR3 positions were determined with MiXCR. Recombination models were inferred per individual with the repgenHMM and IGoR tools using an EM algorithm. Shared clonotype analysis was performed with the tcR package in R, normalizing sharing by the product of cloneset sizes. To study raw recombination free of thymic and clonal selection effects, out-of-frame nonproductive sequences were analyzed. Using fastp at Q25 and MiXCR, TCRdb reprocessed the public reads and kept productive beta chains. Identical CDR3 protein sequences are pooled into one entry, listed with their most common genes and DNA. TCRdb, rather than the study authors, made the V and J calls. The sample has roughly 700,000 distinct CDR3 sequences on record, less than 10% of them singletons. The top ten clonotypes cover 0.75% to 1% of the sample.

The data were taken from a study of identical twins listed by TCRdb under 2016. As for the study more broadly: The study deep-sequenced TCR alpha and beta repertoires from monozygotic twins, unrelated adults of various ages and cord blood to test whether fetal clonotypes persist. To rule out contamination, replicate twin experiments were performed at different times with different library preparation protocols.

Overall results and qualifications from the work: Compared with coincidental sharing between unrelated individuals, out-of-frame TCR alpha sequences shared between twins showed an excess of sequences with low generation probability. Abundant cord blood beta clonotypes had fewer insertions, young adult naive repertoires showed a similar but weaker trend, and memory repertoires showed no such trend. Out-of-frame TCR alpha sharing in monozygotic twins was systematically underestimated by recombination models, whereas sharing between unrelated individuals was in agreement with the recombination models. Because the same donors could not be followed over many years, conclusions were based on cross-sectional statistical analysis. Invariant T cells such as MAIT and iNKT could partly confound zero-insertion analyses, although diverse VJ usage argued against such confounding for most clonotypes. A weaker excess of twin sharing was found in beta out-of-frame sequences because the signal-to-noise ratio was lowered by fewer shared sequences.

Only healthy Caucasian donors were included. The twin cohort comprised three pairs of female monozygotic twins, all aged roughly 18 to 30 years. The RNA used for TCR libraries was isolated from peripheral blood mononuclear cells. Deletion took 3 bases off V and 7 bases off J, with a span of 10 bases between the germline ends. CDR1 and CDR2, per the germline V gene, are SGHTA and FQGNSA. The CDR3 measures 12 amino acids from cysteine to phenylalanine. Only the CDR3 part of the read is kept: 36 bases, read in frame from the first base. This sample was shared with a second study, whose subject was yellow fever vaccine responses in identical twins. The second investigation adds: According to the authors, in identical twins the way T cells responded to vaccination appeared partly convergent and partly personalized. Focusing on identical twins, the study followed the T cell clones that responded to the vaccine, and did so with precision.

This receptor chain uses TRBV7-2 and TRBJ2-7; no D segment can be confidently identified. This sequence originates from a woman under 30 in good health. Input material: PBMCs. The sequenced DNA is TGTGCCAGCAGCTTCCGGCTCGGAGAGCAGTACTTC. The encoded protein is CASSFRLGEQYF.